A selection of T cell receptor beta chains follows, all from one sample in a study of Graves' ophthalmopathy and Graves' hyperthyroidism. TCRdb independently ran MiXCR on the multiplex PCR reads; one entry per CDR3 protein. Counted here are under 250,000 distinct CDR3 sequences, 20% to 25% occurring once; the ten biggest clones make up roughly 45%. Material for sequencing was peripheral blood. These receptors were taken from a woman between 50 and 59 years old with Graves' ophthalmopathy. Both conserved end residues are part of each CDR3. D genes are given only for firm matches. Size is omitted from some rows. Given values are once, few, many or a class for expanded clones.

j_call d_call clone_size v_call cdr3_aa cdr3_nt
TRBJ1-1 - - TRBV12-3/TRBV12-4 CASSLELGAEAFF TGTGCCAGCAGTTTGGAACTAGGCGCTGAAGCTTTCTTT
TRBJ1-2 TRBD1 many TRBV19 CASSIHRDSGGYTF TGTGCCAGTAGTATCCATCGGGACAGCGGGGGCTACACCTTC
TRBJ2-7 - many TRBV28 CASGPAYPYEQYF TGTGCCAGCGGGCCAGCTTACCCCTACGAGCAGTACTTC
TRBJ2-7 - once TRBV6-2/TRBV6-3 CASSYPTPPGDEQYF TGTGCCAGCAGTTACCCGACACCCCCAGGGGACGAGCAGTACTTC
TRBJ1-2 TRBD1 many TRBV4-1 CASSQAGTGDRRYTF TGCGCCAGCAGCCAGGCCGGGACAGGGGATCGGCGCTACACCTTC
TRBJ2-5 - - TRBV19 CASMAQWGAETQYF TGTGCCAGTATGGCCCAATGGGGGGCAGAGACCCAGTACTTC
TRBJ1-2 - - TRBV12-5 CASGLVGSTGRYGYTF TGTGCTAGTGGTTTGGTAGGGAGTACAGGGCGATATGGCTACACCTTC
TRBJ2-7 - - TRBV9 CASSPMGYHEQYF TGTGCCAGCAGTCCAATGGGATACCACGAGCAGTACTTC
TRBJ2-7 - many TRBV20-1 CSASIGGVREQYF TGCAGTGCTAGTATCGGAGGAGTGAGGGAGCAGTACTTC
TRBJ2-7 TRBD2 - TRBV5-1 CASSSLTSGSEKDYEQYF TGCGCCAGCAGCTCCCTGACTAGCGGGAGTGAGAAGGACTACGAGCAGTACTTC
TRBJ2-5 - - TRBV20-1 CSARKGAETQYF TGCAGTGCTAGAAAAGGGGCGGAGACCCAGTACTTC
TRBJ1-5 TRBD1 - TRBV7-3 CASSHRGPFSNQPQHF TGTGCCAGCAGCCACAGGGGGCCTTTTAGCAATCAGCCCCAGCATTTT
TRBJ2-7 TRBD1 many TRBV28 CASRLDRVVYEQYF TGTGCCAGCAGATTAGACAGGGTGGTCTACGAGCAGTACTTC
TRBJ2-5 TRBD1 many TRBV24-1 CATSDPTGAGETQYF TGTGCCACCAGTGACCCGACAGGGGCGGGAGAGACCCAGTACTTC
TRBJ2-7 - many TRBV7-2 CASSLGLGSYEQYF TGTGCCAGCAGCTTAGGTTTAGGCTCCTACGAGCAGTACTTC
TRBJ2-2 TRBD1 - TRBV30 CAWSQRGGWNTGELFF TGTGCCTGGAGTCAAAGAGGGGGCTGGAACACCGGGGAGCTGTTTTTT
TRBJ2-7 TRBD1 many TRBV7-9 CASSLLRTGAYEQYF TGTGCCAGCAGCTTATTGCGGACAGGGGCGTACGAGCAGTACTTC
TRBJ2-7 - - TRBV3-1 CASARVGEQYF TGTGCCAGCGCCAGGGTGGGCGAGCAGTACTTC
TRBJ2-7 TRBD1 - TRBV6-1 CASSEWVQGGSYEQYF TGTGCCAGCAGTGAATGGGTACAGGGGGGTTCCTACGAGCAGTACTTC
TRBJ2-3 TRBD2 many TRBV12-3/TRBV12-4 CASTLAGGPGGTQYF TGTGCCAGCACTTTAGCGGGAGGGCCCGGAGGGACGCAGTATTTT
TRBJ1-1 - few TRBV6-4 CASSAYTNRASTNTEAFF TGTGCCAGCAGTGCCTACACTAACAGGGCCTCCACGAACACTGAAGCTTTCTTT
TRBJ1-5 - many TRBV28 CASSRANQPQHF TGTGCCAGCAGCCGGGCGAATCAGCCCCAGCATTTT
TRBJ2-7 - - TRBV15 CATSRDLEYEQYF TGTGCCACCAGCAGAGATCTCGAATACGAGCAGTACTTC
TRBJ1-2 TRBD1 many TRBV6-1 CASSGSRGRIDGYTF TGTGCCAGCAGTGGCTCCAGGGGGCGCATCGATGGCTACACCTTC
TRBJ1-5 TRBD1 many TRBV6-5 CASSYSPDRAGQPQHF TGTGCCAGCAGTTACTCCCCTGACAGGGCCGGTCAGCCCCAGCATTTT
TRBJ2-7 TRBD1 many TRBV20-1 CSARAGTAPYEQYF TGCAGTGCTAGAGCCGGGACAGCACCCTACGAGCAGTACTTC
TRBJ2-7 TRBD1 many TRBV19 CASSPRTGYEQYF TGTGCCAGTAGTCCCAGGACAGGGTACGAGCAGTACTTC
TRBJ2-1 - many TRBV6-5 CASSRILREQFF TGTGCCAGCAGCCGAATATTGCGTGAGCAGTTCTTC
TRBJ2-2 TRBD2 many TRBV20-1 CSGGGLAAPSNTGELFF TGCAGTGGGGGGGGGTTGGCCGCCCCCTCGAACACCGGGGAGCTGTTTTTT
TRBJ2-6 - many TRBV6-1 CASNPLSGANVLTF TGTGCCAGCAACCCCCTCTCTGGGGCCAACGTCCTGACTTTC
TRBJ1-1 - many TRBV5-1 CASSPKGGNTEAFF TGCGCCAGCAGCCCCAAAGGGGGGAACACTGAAGCTTTCTTT
TRBJ2-7 - - TRBV5-1 CASSSGGFTYEQSF TGCGCCAGCAGTTCCGGGGGCTTTACCTACGAGCAGTCCTTC
TRBJ2-5 - few TRBV20-1 CSVSLDRKTQYF TGCAGTGTCAGTCTAGATAGGAAGACCCAGTACTTC
TRBJ2-7 TRBD1 many TRBV15 CATSRPGQGANEQYF TGTGCCACCAGCAGGCCGGGACAGGGGGCCAACGAGCAGTACTTC
TRBJ2-5 TRBD2 many TRBV7-2 CASSMSGTSEETQYF TGTGCCAGCAGCATGTCCGGGACTAGCGAAGAGACCCAGTACTTC
TRBJ2-7 TRBD1 many TRBV7-2 CASSWDRSGEQYF TGTGCCAGCAGCTGGGACAGGAGTGGCGAGCAGTACTTC
TRBJ2-2 TRBD1 - TRBV5-4 CASSLVPGQGTTGELFF TGTGCCAGCAGCTTGGTTCCGGGACAGGGGACCACCGGGGAGCTGTTTTTT
TRBJ1-6 TRBD1 many TRBV19 CASSSGQYNSPLHF TGTGCCAGTAGTTCGGGACAGTATAATTCACCCCTCCACTTT
TRBJ1-5 - many TRBV6-1 CASRRGGNNQPQHF TGTGCCAGCAGACGGGGAGGTAACAATCAGCCCCAGCATTTT
TRBJ2-5 TRBD2 once TRBV28 CASSFGTSGGYQETQYF TGTGCCAGCAGTTTTGGGACTAGCGGAGGGTACCAAGAGACCCAGTACTTC
TRBJ2-7 TRBD1 - TRBV15 CATSTRGQQGVKYF TGTGCCACCAGCACAAGAGGCCAACAGGGGGTAAAGTACTTC
TRBJ2-6 - few TRBV11-3 CASSLETGANVLTF TGTGCCAGCAGCTTAGAAACTGGGGCCAACGTCCTGACTTTC
TRBJ2-2 - - TRBV7-3 CASSLGVDTGELFF TGTGCCAGCAGCTTAGGGGTCGACACCGGGGAGCTGTTTTTT
TRBJ2-5 - - TRBV28 CASGRSQETQYF TGTGCCAGCGGACGGTCCCAAGAGACCCAGTACTTC
TRBJ1-1 - many TRBV7-8 CASSLVPRGPNSVNTEAFF TGTGCCAGCAGCTTAGTCCCTCGGGGGCCGAATTCGGTGAACACTGAAGCTTTCTTT
TRBJ1-3 - - TRBV30 CAWSVLGNSGNTIYF TGTGCCTGGAGTGTACTCGGGAACTCTGGAAACACCATATATTTT
TRBJ2-4 - many TRBV28 CASSSWLDIQYF TGTGCCAGCAGCTCATGGTTGGACATTCAGTACTTC
TRBJ2-7 - few TRBV13 CASSPPTVSYEQYF TGTGCCAGCAGCCCCCCGACAGTCTCCTACGAGCAGTACTTC
TRBJ2-2 - few TRBV2 CASSEARELFF TGTGCCAGCAGTGAAGCGCGGGAGCTGTTTTTT